This T cell receptor (beta chain) was obtained from a study of a mutant IDH1 vaccine in newly diagnosed glioma. The wider study: Mean patient age was about 40 years; about 62% were male and about 38% female.

Data came from immunoSEQ multiplex PCR; TCRdb stores just in-frame clones and leaves some out. The table has 50,000 to 75,000 clones, about 80% seen once. Points from the study as a whole: Researchers report vaccine-induced immune responses in 93.3% of patients.

Points on this clone: Its target is not known.

The time point is: week 11, during vaccination. Doses consisted of 300 ug of mutant IDH1 20-mer peptide each, paired with topical imiquimod. Each tumor in the donors was a new WHO grade 3 or 4 astrocytoma, IDH1-mutant and ATRX-lost. Losses at the gene ends were 7 bases for V and 6 bases for J; bases not matched to a gene: 5. The CDR3 covers 13 residues. Germline CDR1 is SQVTM and CDR2 is ANQGSEA. The chain employs TRBV29-1 and TRBJ2-2, with 10 bases identical to TRBD1. This clonotype was obtained from a man aged 50 to 59 with glioma. This specimen was PBMCs, taken from a glioma patient whose treatment included an IDH1 peptide vaccine. CDR3 DNA: TGCAGCGCCCGGGACAGGGGCCCCGGGGAGCTGTTTTTT. Its protein is CSARDRGPGELFF.